This TCR beta chain comes out of a study of T cells in Graves' hyperthyroidism and ophthalmopathy. On the study more broadly: Once the initial diagnosis was made, peripheral blood was obtained before any treatment. The study's findings and limits: Before onset, by a median of about seven months, the model predicted ophthalmopathy.

From germline, CDR1 is SNHLY and CDR2 FYNNEI. Trimming shortened V by 7 bases and J by 4 bases, and 20 bases separated the two germline ends. This CDR3 is 15 amino acids long. Patients were aged 18 to 65, had disease duration under 2 months, and had newly diagnosed hyperthyroidism. Clinical symptoms, serum thyroxine and TRAb, thyroid ultrasound and orbital computed tomography together formed the diagnostic basis. From RNA transcripts, TCR beta CDR3 regions were amplified. HTBI primers were the set used in a first-round RT-PCR of the TCR CDR3. TCRdb re-analysed the multiplex PCR reads in MiXCR, keeping a single row per CDR3 protein. The sample has a few hundred thousand distinct CDR3 sequences; about an eighth are singletons. The sample holds many counts of this clonotype. The antigen is undetermined.

This TCR came from a woman under 30 with Graves' hyperthyroidism. The chain employs TRBV2 and TRBJ2-7; D may match TRBD1 or TRBD2 (5 bases each). The sequenced material came from blood. The CDR3 reads CASTLGAGRGYEQYF. CDR3 nucleotides: TGTGCCAGCACCCTCGGGGCAGGGAGAGGGTACGAGCAGTACTTC.